This T cell receptor (beta chain) stems from a study of vaccination effects on CD4 cells after COVID-19 (dated by TCRdb to between 2021 and 2022). About the full investigation: Each participant received two doses of an mRNA SARS-CoV-2 vaccine, either BNT162b2 or mRNA-1273. In a couple of convalescent patients, pre-vaccine samples were collected 16 days and one week ahead of the first dose, 142 and 148 days after COVID-19 diagnosis. The study compared SARS-CoV-2 spike-specific CD4+ TCR repertoires before and after mRNA vaccination in COVID-19 convalescent patients and infection-naive vaccine recipients. Altogether, about 10 COVID-19 convalescent patients and a handful of SARS-CoV-2-naive healthy vaccine recipients made up the full study. In the study, cultures from other donors were sequenced using the Oncomine TCR Beta short-read assay on an Illumina iSeq 100.

Libraries were constructed by the immunoSEQ multiplex PCR assay. DNA from the CD4+ T cells that had been cultured and isolated underwent TCR beta CDR3 sequencing. The paper's processing steps were these. Non-productive TCR sequences were removed, reads were trimmed to the CDR3 region, and CDR3s of at least 7 amino acids were retained. The MANAFEST web app was used to identify antigen-specific clonotypes by comparing expansion in peptide wells with expansion in reference cultures. To count as positive, a clone had to show expansion at FDR<0.05 compared with the reference and with all other wells, an odds ratio above 5, and a frequency above 0.1% in two replicate wells. A clonotype was called cross-reactive if it was significantly expanded both in SARS-CoV-2 spike wells and in at least one common cold coronavirus spike condition. Using the stringdist R package, CDR3 similarity was measured by Levenshtein distance, and unrooted trees were constructed with ape in R 3.6.1. The table comes from immuneACCESS by way of TCRdb, which keeps in-frame sequences with V and J called. Part of the clones is missing from these tables; in studies checked, under half for an unresolved V gene and the rest for unknown reasons. D and trimming come from the DNA, and the V and J calls and clone size come from that table. This sample comprises under 80,000 clones, 73% of them detected only once. The top ten clonotypes cover more than 5% of the sample.

In regard to this clone: It lacks a known antigen. There are no base qualities to consult, and no much larger clone falls within one base.

In the ViraFEST assay, PBMC were stimulated with viral peptide pools, and antigen-specific CD4+ T cell clonotypes were then identified by expansion using TCR sequencing. After less than 13 days of culture, CD4+ T cells were isolated with the EasySep CD4+ T cell isolation kit. PCR-confirmed SARS-CoV-2 infection had occurred in convalescent patients between March and December 2020, before the Alpha, Beta and Delta variants emerged in the United States. Each well held 1.5 million to 2 million PBMC cultured in IMDM containing approximately 5% human AB serum, roughly 9.6 IU/ml IL-2 and gentamicin, along with roughly 10 ug/ml peptides. An HIV-1 Nef peptide pool was used as the negative control culture condition. Half of the culture medium was replaced with fresh IL-2-containing medium on days 3 and 7. Unless otherwise noted, each peptide stimulation condition was cultured in triplicate wells. PBMC were separated from whole blood using Ficoll-Paque Plus gradient centrifugation and were then either cryopreserved at -140C or used fresh. Genomic DNA was extracted from cultured CD4+ T cells with the QIAamp micro DNA kit.

Here is what the overall study found, with its caveats: Among convalescent patients, the spike-reactive repertoire after vaccination was made up mainly of new vaccine-induced clones that were largely distinct from the clones induced by infection. The study was limited by a small number of convalescent patients and lacked early post-infection timepoints. At late post-vaccination timepoints, both infection-induced and vaccine-induced clones showed marked clonal contraction, consistent with waning T cell responses.

V loses 3 bases at its end and J loses 3 bases; junction bases beyond the gene matches: 9. The cysteine opens and the phenylalanine closes a CDR3 of 17 amino acids. The read is trimmed to its CDR3 DNA, 51 bases read in frame from base 1. CDR1 and CDR2 were assigned from the germline V gene as SGHTA and FQGTGA. This receptor was obtained from a human donor who had a prior SARS-CoV-2 infection. Recombination joined TRBV7-3 with TRBJ2-3, with 10 bases matching TRBD1. Sequencing used CD4+ T cells from PBMCs cultured with HIV peptides, obtained before COVID-19 vaccination. This specimen's cell subset or site label, per the study, means: HIV-1 Nef peptide pool negative control/reference culture. The CDR3 corresponds to CASSFPTGGSGTDTQYF. The base sequence is TGTGCCAGCAGCTTCCCGACAGGGGGCTCGGGGACAGATACGCAGTATTTT.